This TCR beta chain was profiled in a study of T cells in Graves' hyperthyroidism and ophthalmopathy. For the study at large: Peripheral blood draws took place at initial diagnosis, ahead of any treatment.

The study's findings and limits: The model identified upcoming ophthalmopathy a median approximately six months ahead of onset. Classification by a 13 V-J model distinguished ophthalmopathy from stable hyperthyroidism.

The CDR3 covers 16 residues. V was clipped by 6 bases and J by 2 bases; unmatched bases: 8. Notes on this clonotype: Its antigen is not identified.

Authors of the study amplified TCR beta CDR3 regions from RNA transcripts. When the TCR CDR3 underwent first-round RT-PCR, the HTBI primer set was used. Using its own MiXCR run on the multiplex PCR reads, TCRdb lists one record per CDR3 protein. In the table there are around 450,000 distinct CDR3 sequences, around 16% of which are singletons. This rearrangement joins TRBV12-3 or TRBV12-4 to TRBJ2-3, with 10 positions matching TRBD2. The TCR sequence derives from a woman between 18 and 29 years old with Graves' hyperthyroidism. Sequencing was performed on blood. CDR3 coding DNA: TGTGCCAGCAGGCAAGAGAGCGGGAGGGTCACAGATACGCAGTATTTT. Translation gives CASRQESGRVTDTQYF.